The 28 T cell receptor beta chains given below trace back to one sample, sequenced in a study of blood T cell repertoires in COVID-19. The assay was immunoSEQ multiplex PCR, and TCRdb's table has in-frame clones only and misses some. The repertoire has approximately 280,000 clones, approximately 83% of them found once; the top ten carry about 10%. The sequenced sample was peripheral blood. These receptors originate from a woman in her 70s with acute or convalescent COVID-19.

With regard to this clone: One end of the junction does not line up with germline, which may come from a read error. The chain employs TRBV7-9 and TRBJ1-1, with D possibly being TRBD1 (5 bases). The CDR3 totals 15 residues. Germline V gene data show CDR1 as SEHNR and CDR2 as FQNEAQ (reference sequence). This CDR3 is CASSLALRPTGRVFF. The CDR3 DNA is TGTGCCAGCAGCCTAGCCCTCCGGCCTACAGGAAGGGTTTTCTTT.

This chain connects TRBV18 to TRBJ2-1, with 11 bases that match TRBD2. Germline V gives CDR1 KGHSH, CDR2 LQKENI. This CDR3 has 14 residues. J lost 6 bases, V lost 3 bases, and 1 base had no gene match. The CDR3 DNA is TGTGCCAGCTCACCGGGACTAGCGGTCAATGAGCAGTTCTTC. This encodes CASSPGLAVNEQFF.

The J gene is TRBJ2-7, the V gene TRBV10-3; weak D call: TRBD1 (5 bases). The CDR3 has 11 amino acids. CDR1 ENHRY and CDR2 SYGVKD come from the germline V gene. V lost 8 bases to trimming and J lost 4 bases, with 9 bases between them. This CDR3 is CAIAQGYEQYF. The CDR3 nucleotides read TGTGCCATCGCTCAGGGATACGAGCAGTACTTC.

This sequence joins TRBV9 and TRBJ1-2, with 7 bases lining up with TRBD1. The V gene end was trimmed by 3 bases and the J gene end by 5 bases; junction bases not matched to a gene: 28. Germline CDR1 SGDLS, CDR2 YYNGEE. The CDR3 length is 21 residues. CDR3 sequence: CASSGLRDSDAKSGFHYGYTF. The CDR3 nucleotides are TGTGCCAGCAGCGGCCTCCGGGACAGCGACGCCAAGAGCGGTTTCCATTATGGCTACACCTTC.

The chain links TRBV10-1 to TRBJ2-1; 13 positions agree with TRBD2. The CDR3 sequence is 14 residues long. In germline, CDR1 is WNHNN, CDR2 SYGVQD (reference sequence). Trimming removed 4 bases from V and 8 bases from J; junction bases left unmatched: 2. CDR3 sequence: CASSGLAGGYEQFF. CDR3 DNA: TGCGCCAGCAGTGGACTAGCGGGGGGCTATGAGCAGTTCTTC.

V gene TRBV30 combines with J gene TRBJ2-3, with D perhaps TRBD1 (5 bases). The CDR3 sequence is 14 residues long. Looked up from germline, CDR1 is GTSNPN and CDR2 is SVGIG (reference sequence). Trimming cost V 3 bases and J 1 base, with 11 bases left between them. The CDR3 DNA reads as TGTGCCTGGAGCCCGGACACCCGCACAGATACGCAGTATTTT. Translating it yields CAWSPDTRTDTQYF.

This chain joins TRBV18 and TRBJ2-3; 11 bases map to TRBD2. The CDR3 has 15 residues. With 4 bases clipped from V and 5 bases from J, the junction kept 5 bases outside the gene matches. Per germline, CDR1 KGHSH and CDR2 LQKENI. CDR3 loop: CASSLAGGPRDTQYF. CDR3 coding DNA: TGTGCCAGCTCACTAGCGGGGGGGCCTCGAGATACGCAGTATTTT.

V is TRBV5-4 and J is TRBJ1-1; D gene uncertain. This CDR3 is built from 12 residues. V lost 4 bases and J 7 bases, leaving 11 bases between the germline ends. Germline-derived CDR1 and CDR2 are SGHNT and YYREEE (reference sequence). This CDR3 is CASSAPGFEAFF. The CDR3, as DNA: TGTGCCAGCAGCGCCCCGGGATTTGAAGCTTTCTTT.

V gene TRBV9 combines with J gene TRBJ2-3, with TRBD1 matching 8 bases. This CDR3 spans 15 amino acids. J was trimmed by 3 bases and V by 3 bases; bases with no gene match: 6. The germline V gene has CDR1 SGDLS and CDR2 YYNGEE. The CDR3 is CASSAQGGQTDTQYF. Written as DNA, the CDR3 is TGTGCCAGCAGCGCACAGGGGGGCCAGACAGATACGCAGTATTTT.

A note on this clone: Other nucleotide sequences from this sample produce the same CDR3. The chain has TRBV30 and TRBJ2-3; TRBD1 might be the D (6 bases). The CDR3 runs 14 residues. The V end lost 0 bases, the J end lost 1 base, and 8 bases lay between the germline ends. Germline CDR1 and CDR2: GTSNPN and SVGIG (reference sequence). This CDR3 reads CAWSVGGGTDTQYF. CDR3 coding DNA: TGTGCCTGGAGTGTAGGGGGAGGCACAGATACGCAGTATTTT. Looking up the rest from reference TRBV30 and TRBJ2-3 gives the full variable domain: SQTIHQWPATLVQPVGSPLSLECTVEGTSNPNLYWYRQAAGRGLQLLFYSVGIGQISSEVPQNLSASRPQDRQFILSSKKLLLSDSGFYLCAWSVGGGTDTQYFGPGTRLTVL.

This clone appeared a few times. The chain carries TRBV20-1 and TRBJ1-1; D remains unclear. The V gene lost 3 bases and the J gene lost 7 bases, with 9 bases spanning the gap. CDR1 is DFQATT, CDR2 SNEGSKA, per germline (reference sequence). The CDR3 is 11 amino acids. In DNA, the CDR3 is TGCAGTGCTAGCTCTACCGGTGAAGCTTTCTTT. It codes for CSASSTGEAFF.

The chain uses TRBV2 and TRBJ2-2; perhaps TRBD2 as D (6 bases). Per the germline V gene, CDR1 is SNHLY and CDR2 is FYNNEI. The CDR3 sequence is 14 residues long. V was pared by 6 bases and J by 2 bases, with 10 bases between. The chain's CDR3 is CASRRDSNTGELFF. As DNA, the CDR3 is TGTGCCAGCAGGCGGGACTCTAACACCGGGGAGCTGTTTTTT. Looking up the rest from reference TRBV2 and TRBJ2-2 gives the full variable domain: EPEVTQTPSHQVTQMGQEVILRCVPISNHLYFYWYRQILGQKVEFLVSFYNNEISEKSEIFDDQFSVERPDGSNFTLKIRSTKLEDSAMYFCASRRDSNTGELFFGEGSRLTVL.

The V and J genes are TRBV7-9 and TRBJ1-5; a possible D gene is TRBD1 (5 bases). V was shortened by 1 base and J by 2 bases, with 9 bases between the two germline ends. Germline V CDR1 and CDR2: SEHNR, FQNEAQ (reference sequence). The CDR3 totals 15 residues. The CDR3 region has the DNA TGTGCCAGCAGCTTAGGGGCGGGGGGCAATCAGCCCCAGCATTTT. Its protein is CASSLGAGGNQPQHF.

This chain links TRBV10-3 with TRBJ1-2; D uncertain. Trimming took off 2 bases at V and 8 bases at J, with 6 bases between the two ends. The length of the CDR3 is 11 residues. Germline CDR1 reads ENHRY; CDR2 reads SYGVKD. The DNA of the CDR3 is TGTGCCATCAGTGAGGCGTGGGGCTACACCTTC. This encodes CAISEAWGYTF.

J is TRBJ2-7 and V is TRBV15; D remains unclear. V shed 0 bases and J shed 2 bases, with 11 bases lying between them. This CDR3 comprises 15 residues. CDR1 is LNHNV, CDR2 YYDKDF, per germline (reference sequence). The CDR3 loop is CATSRDYSPTYEQYF. As DNA, the CDR3 is TGTGCCACCAGCAGAGATTACAGCCCAACCTACGAGCAGTACTTC.

This rearrangement joins TRBV6-1 to TRBJ2-5; TRBD2 might be the D (6 bases). This CDR3 region has 16 residues. Germline V gene lookup returns CDR1 MNHNS and CDR2 SASEGT. V dropped 0 bases and J dropped 1 base, with 12 bases sitting between them. CDR3 bases: TGTGCCAGCAGTGAAGCGCCGGGCGGGGTCCAAGAGACCCAGTACTTC. Translation gives CASSEAPGGVQETQYF.

V usage is TRBV7-8 and J usage is TRBJ2-5, with 14 bases matching TRBD2. CDR3 length equals 15 residues. V lost 6 bases to trimming and J lost 5 bases; unmatched junction nucleotides: 5. Germline loops: CDR1 SGHVS, CDR2 FQNEAQ. DNA for the CDR3: TGTGCCAGCAGGACTAGCGGGGGGGCTCTGGAGACCCAGTACTTC. Its translation: CASRTSGGALETQYF.

The genes are TRBV13 and TRBJ2-3; 14 bases map to TRBD2. Germline V lookup: CDR1 PRHDT, CDR2 FYEKMQ (reference sequence). The CDR3 has 17 residues. Trimming at V came to 4 bases and at J to 0 bases, leaving 3 bases not matched to a gene. CDR3 protein: CASSSGTSGGSTDTQYF. CDR3 DNA: TGTGCCAGCAGCTCCGGGACTAGCGGGGGAAGCACAGATACGCAGTATTTT. Supplemented by reference TRBV13 and TRBJ2-3, the full variable domain reads AAGVIQSPRHLIKEKRETATLKCYPIPRHDTVYWYQQGPGQDPQFLISFYEKMQSDKGSIPDRFSAQQFSDYHSELNMSSLELGDSALYFCASSSGTSGGSTDTQYFGPGTRLTVL.

The chain carries TRBV5-8 and TRBJ2-1, with 9 bases identical to TRBD2. The CDR3 sequence is 15 residues long. The V gene end was trimmed by 6 bases and the J gene end by 0 bases; junction bases not matched to a gene: 4. Germline V gene lookup returns CDR1 SGHTS and CDR2 YDEGEE. Here the CDR3 DNA reads TGTGCCAGCACTAGACTAGCGGTCTCCTACAATGAGCAGTTCTTC. This codes for CASTRLAVSYNEQFF. Full variable domain (outside the CDR3, taken from reference TRBV5-8 and TRBJ2-1): EAGVTQSPTHLIKTRGQQATLRCSPISGHTSVYWYQQALGLGLQFLLWYDEGEERNRGNFPPRFSGRQFPNYSSELNVNALELEDSALYLCASTRLAVSYNEQFFGPGTRLTVL.

The V call is TRBV5-1, the J call TRBJ2-6, with D possibly matching TRBD1 (6 bases). The CDR3 has 16 residues. The germline CDR1 and CDR2 sequences are SGHRS and YFSETQ. V lost 4 bases and J lost 0, with 11 bases in between. Written as DNA, the CDR3 is TGCGCCAGCAGCCCGGACAGTATCTCTGGGGCCAACGTCCTGACTTTC. It specifies CASSPDSISGANVLTF.

The chain is built from TRBV6-5 and TRBJ1-2; unclear D gene. This CDR3 has 13 amino acids. Germline CDR1 reads MNHEY; CDR2 reads SVGAGI. V was pared by 8 bases and J by 10 bases, with 20 bases between. In DNA form, the CDR3 reads TGTGCCAGCCAGCAGGCCGGAGGGAGAGACTACACCTTC. The encoded protein is CASQQAGGRDYTF.

V usage is TRBV18 and J usage is TRBJ2-7; the D gene is possibly TRBD1 (6 bases). V was clipped by 3 bases and J by 3 bases, with 12 bases between them. The germline V gene encodes CDR1 KGHSH and CDR2 LQKENI. The CDR3 spans 14 residues. CDR3 DNA: TGTGCCAGCTCACCCGGACAGAATTTCTACGAGCAGTACTTC. Translating gives CASSPGQNFYEQYF.

The rearrangement joins TRBV29-1 to TRBJ2-5; 8 nucleotides align to TRBD2. Germline V gene sequence: CDR1 SQVTM, CDR2 ANQGSEA. This CDR3 is built from 15 residues. The ends lost 6 bases at V and 1 base at J; junction bases unmatched: 10. The CDR3 bases are TGCAGCGTGGCCTACGGGGCGGGGGGCCAAGAGACCCAGTACTTC. It codes for CSVAYGAGGQETQYF.

This clone was detected only once. The chain combines TRBV6-6 with TRBJ1-2; 7 bases line up with TRBD1. J gave up 7 bases and V 3 bases, and 8 bases lay outside the gene matches. This CDR3 is 14 amino acids long. CDR1 and CDR2 (germline): MNHNY, SVGAGI (reference sequence). CDR3 sequence reads: CASSYPEDRVGYTF. The CDR3 DNA reads as TGTGCCAGCAGTTATCCCGAAGACAGGGTTGGCTACACCTTC.

The table lists this clone with a few counts. The rearrangement joins TRBV5-1 to TRBJ2-4, with 7 bases fitting TRBD1. The trim removed 0 bases at V and 8 bases at J, leaving 5 bases unmatched. The CDR3 runs to 14 residues. Germline V lookup: CDR1 SGHRS, CDR2 YFSETQ. In nucleotides, the CDR3 is TGCGCCAGCAGCTTGGAACAGGGGTGGGACATTCAGTACTTC. Protein sequence: CASSLEQGWDIQYF.

In the case of this clone: This sample includes further DNA sequences coding for the same CDR3. The gene calls are TRBV5-1 and TRBJ1-1; D gene ambiguous. Trimming cost V 4 bases and J 1 base, with 8 bases left between them. Germline lookup yields CDR1 SGHRS and CDR2 YFSETQ. The CDR3 has 13 residues. CDR3 nucleotides: TGCGCCAGCAGCCCTTCAGGGAACACTGAAGCTTTCTTT. This sequence encodes CASSPSGNTEAFF.

The chain couples TRBV6-5 to TRBJ1-2, with D tentatively TRBD1 (6 bases). The CDR3 has 13 residues. V was cut by 7 bases and J by 7 bases, with 16 bases left in between. Germline CDR1 reads MNHEY; CDR2 reads SVGAGI. The CDR3 DNA is TGTGCCAGCACCCCTACTACAGGGATTGGCTACACCTTC. Protein sequence: CASTPTTGIGYTF.

The chain employs TRBV29-1 and TRBJ1-2, with 7 bases lining up with TRBD1. Trimming removed 7 bases from V and 8 bases from J; junction bases left unmatched: 13. CDR3 length equals 13 residues. Germline V gives CDR1 SQVTM, CDR2 ANQGSEA. Here the CDR3 DNA reads TGCAGCGCCAGACAGGGTGGCTACGGGGGCTACACCTTC. It codes for CSARQGGYGGYTF.